This TCR beta chain is drawn from a study of blood T cell repertoires in COVID-19. Looking at the study overall: Samples of COVID-19 (acute and convalescent) were obtained from the United States, Italy and Spain. In each case, the material was cDNA or gDNA derived from T cells, B-cell-depleted T cells, or PBMCs.

Notes on this clone: Germline is not matched at one junction end, which may reflect a read error. Distinct nucleotide sequences in the sample also encode this CDR3.

Authors' processing steps: Reference gene primer amplification gave nucleated cell count estimates. The protocol was immunoSEQ multiplex PCR, while the TCRdb copy is restricted to in-frame clones and leaves out a portion. The V and J calls and the clone size are those of that table, but D and trimming were determined from the DNA. The table records some 320,000 clones, around 88% of them present only once. The sequence derives from a young woman who had recovered from COVID-19. Sequenced: peripheral blood.

CDR3 protein: CASSPDRGRTEAFF. The CDR3 nucleotides are TGTGCCAGTTCACCAGACAGGGGTAGAACTGAAGCTTTCTTT. The V call is TRBV18, the J call TRBJ1-1, with 8 bases lining up with TRBD1. The germline gives CDR1 KGHSH, CDR2 LQKENI. This CDR3 contains 14 residues.